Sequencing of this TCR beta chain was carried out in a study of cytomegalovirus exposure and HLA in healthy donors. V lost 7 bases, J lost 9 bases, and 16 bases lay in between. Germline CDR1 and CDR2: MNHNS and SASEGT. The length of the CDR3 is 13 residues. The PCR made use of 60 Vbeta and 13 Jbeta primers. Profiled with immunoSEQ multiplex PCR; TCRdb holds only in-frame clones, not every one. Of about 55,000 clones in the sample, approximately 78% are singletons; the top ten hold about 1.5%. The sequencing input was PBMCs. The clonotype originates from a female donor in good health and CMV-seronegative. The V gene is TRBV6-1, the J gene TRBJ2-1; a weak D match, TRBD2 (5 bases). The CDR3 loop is CASTLDPRGEQFF. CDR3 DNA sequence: TGTGCCAGCACCCTCGACCCACGGGGTGAGCAGTTCTTC.